The clone carrying this T cell receptor (beta chain) showed up just once. What it binds is not known. The CDR3 loop spans 11 amino acids. CDR1 is SQVTM and CDR2 is ANQGSEA in the germline V gene. Trimming cost V 4 bases and J 3 bases; bases outside gene matches: 0. Each CDR3 protein gets one entry after TCRdb re-called the 5' RACE reads with MiXCR. Counted here are about half a million distinct CDR3 sequences, 15% to 20% occurring once; the ten biggest clones make up approximately 13%. The sample originates from a study of T-cell memory formation after mild COVID-19. Broader study findings: Day 15 to 85 contractors were CD4/CD8 balanced; later expanders leaned CD4+. There was no confirmation that second-wave clones peaking on day 37 were SARS-CoV-2 specific. Pre-infection memory already had some responding clones, implying cross-reactive memory joined.

Sequenced material: PBMCs or a T cell subset sorted from them (not recorded which). This TCR came from an adult woman who had mild COVID-19 (a few samples of this study predate the infection). Cell type and time point are not known. The V gene is TRBV29-1, the J gene TRBJ2-7; 7 bases agree with TRBD1. CDR3 amino acids: CSVAGGYEQYF. CDR3 in DNA: TGCAGCGTTGCAGGGGGCTACGAGCAGTACTTC.